This T cell receptor beta chain was sequenced in a study of blood T cell repertoires in COVID-19. On the study more broadly: COVID-19 samples from acute and convalescent phases originated in the United States, Italy and Spain. Sources were T cells, B-cell-depleted T cells, or PBMCs; the material itself was cDNA or gDNA.

In the authors' workflow: Reference gene primer amplification gave estimated nucleated cell counts. Clones were sequenced by immunoSEQ multiplex PCR, and TCRdb holds only the in-frame ones, with some missing. V and J calls and clone size are as listed in that table; D and trimming were resolved from the DNA. The sample yields 17,000 or so clones, roughly 80% seen once. Per the germline V gene, CDR1 is GTSNPN and CDR2 is SVGIG (reference sequence). This CDR3 has 12 residues. Trimming removed 2 bases at V and 4 bases at J, with 9 bases between. The TCR sequence derives from a man aged 55 to 70 with active or convalescent COVID-19. Sequencing used peripheral blood. The chain uses TRBV30 and TRBJ2-7, with D perhaps TRBD2 (6 bases). The DNA of the CDR3 is TGTGCCTGGAGTCCGGGACTGTACGAGCAGTACTTC. Translation: CAWSPGLYEQYF.